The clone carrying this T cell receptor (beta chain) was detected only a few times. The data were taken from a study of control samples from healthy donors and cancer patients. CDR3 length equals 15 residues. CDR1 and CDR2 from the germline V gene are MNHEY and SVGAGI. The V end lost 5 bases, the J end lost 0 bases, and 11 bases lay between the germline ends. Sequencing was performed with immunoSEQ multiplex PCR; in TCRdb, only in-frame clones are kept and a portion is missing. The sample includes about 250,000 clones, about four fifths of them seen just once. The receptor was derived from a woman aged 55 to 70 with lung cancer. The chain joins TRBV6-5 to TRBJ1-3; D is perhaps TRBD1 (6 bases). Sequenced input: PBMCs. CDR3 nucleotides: TGTGCCAGCAGTCGGACAGTCAGCTCTGGAAACACCATATATTTT. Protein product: CASSRTVSSGNTIYF.